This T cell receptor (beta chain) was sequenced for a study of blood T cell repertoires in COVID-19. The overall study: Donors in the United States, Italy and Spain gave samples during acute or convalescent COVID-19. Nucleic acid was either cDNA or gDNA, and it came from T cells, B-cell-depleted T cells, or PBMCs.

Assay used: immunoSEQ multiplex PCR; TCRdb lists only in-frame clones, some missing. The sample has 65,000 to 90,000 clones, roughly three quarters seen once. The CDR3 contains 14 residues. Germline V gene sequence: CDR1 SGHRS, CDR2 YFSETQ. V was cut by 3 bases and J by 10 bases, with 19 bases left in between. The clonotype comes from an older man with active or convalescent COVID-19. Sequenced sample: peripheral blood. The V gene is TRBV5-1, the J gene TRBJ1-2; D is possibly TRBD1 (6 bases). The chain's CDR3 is CASSSGGGDLLYTF. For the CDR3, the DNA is TGCGCCAGCAGCTCCGGGGGGGGCGACCTGCTCTACACCTTC.